Listed here are 29 T cell receptor beta chains from one sample, sequenced in a study of T cells expressing NK-cell markers. TCRdb re-called the 5' RACE reads and gives one entry per CDR3 protein, without DNA. Its clone listing holds 250,000 to 300,000 distinct CDR3 sequences. Sample: blood T cells: a sorted CD56 or NKG2C T cell subset, CD4+ or CD8+ T cells, or bulk PBMC T cells (not recorded which). All receptors come from a man aged 18 to 35 in good health.

The genes are TRBV9 and TRBJ1-5. This CDR3 region has 14 residues. CDR1 and CDR2 (germline): SGDLS, YYNGEE. The chain's CDR3 is CASSVAELDQPQHF.

The J gene is TRBJ2-3, the V gene TRBV11-2; TCRdb proposes TRBD2, but this gene call is untestable without DNA. The CDR3 spans 13 residues. Germline values: CDR1 SGHAT, CDR2 FQNNGV. CDR3 protein: CASSLDPDLTQYF.

The chain joins TRBV7-9 to TRBJ2-5; TCRdb lists TRBD1, though no DNA is available to test this call. The CDR3 covers 14 residues. From germline, CDR1 is SEHNR and CDR2 FQNEAQ (reference sequence). The CDR3 spells CASSFVSGPGTQYF.

This chain joins TRBV5-6 and TRBJ2-1; the D gene TCRdb calls, TRBD1, cannot be checked with no DNA. The CDR3 extends over 15 amino acids. Germline V lookup: CDR1 SGHDT, CDR2 YYEEEE. CDR3 loop: CASSLIPTGSNEQFF.

V gene TRBV18 combines with J gene TRBJ2-2. Per germline, CDR1 KGHSH and CDR2 LQKENI. This CDR3 is 13 amino acids long. The CDR3 spells CASSRDIAGELFF. Drawing the rest from reference TRBV18 and TRBJ2-2, the complete variable domain is NAGVMQNPRHLVRRRGQEARLRCSPMKGHSHVYWYRQLPEEGLKFMVYLQKENIIDESGMPKERFSAEFPKEGPSILRIQQVVRGDSAAYFCASSRDIAGELFFGEGSRLTVL.

This chain uses TRBV12-3 or TRBV12-4 with TRBJ2-3; with no DNA, the TCRdb D assignment of TRBD2 cannot be verified. The CDR3 contains 16 residues. The CDR3 is CASSLGTRGSTDTQYF.

V and J are TRBV12-3 or TRBV12-4 and TRBJ2-3; the D call of TRBD2 rests on TCRdb alone, since no DNA is present to check it. This CDR3 region has 14 residues. The CDR3 loop is CASSFSSGRDTQYF.

The gene calls are TRBV20-1 and TRBJ1-2; TCRdb's D call of TRBD1 is untestable without DNA. The CDR3 is made up of 13 amino acids. Germline CDR1 and CDR2: DFQATT and SNEGSKA (reference sequence). The CDR3 region is CSARTGGGYGYTF.

The CDR3 reads CASSRDRAFEQFF. J is TRBJ2-1 and V is TRBV5-1; TCRdb reports TRBD1, a call that lacks DNA to check it against. CDR3 length: 13 amino acids. Germline CDR1 and CDR2: SGHRS and YFSETQ.

This chain connects TRBV20-1 to TRBJ1-2; TCRdb picks TRBD1, but there is no DNA to check that call. Looked up from germline, CDR1 is DFQATT and CDR2 is SNEGSKA (reference sequence). The CDR3 totals 16 residues. CDR3: CSASRQGSATPEGYTF.

This chain connects TRBV24-1 to TRBJ2-5; as DNA is missing, the TRBD1 call by TCRdb cannot be tested. There are 15 residues in the CDR3. Germline V gene data show CDR1 as KGHDR and CDR2 as SFDVKD. CDR3 loop: CATSDFPREQETQYF.

V is TRBV29-1 and J is TRBJ2-5; with no DNA, the TCRdb D assignment of TRBD1 cannot be verified. Per germline, CDR1 SQVTM and CDR2 ANQGSEA. The length of the CDR3 is 15 residues. CDR3 region: CSVEDPGGDAETQYF.

This rearrangement joins TRBV5-1 to TRBJ2-7; the D call from TCRdb, TRBD1, cannot be confirmed without DNA. The CDR3 is 15 amino acids. In germline, CDR1 is SGHRS, CDR2 YFSETQ. This chain's CDR3 is CATSTGGGQTYEQYF.

The chain employs TRBV11-3 and TRBJ2-1; TCRdb returns TRBD2, unconfirmable since there is no DNA. Germline lookup yields CDR1 SGHNT and CDR2 YENEEA. This CDR3 comprises 13 residues. This CDR3 is CASSLGLDGEQFF.

The V gene is TRBV20-1, the J gene TRBJ2-5. The CDR3 runs 12 residues. From germline, CDR1 is DFQATT and CDR2 SNEGSKA (reference sequence). CDR3 residues: CSARKWSETQYF.

The chain employs TRBV12-3 or TRBV12-4 and TRBJ1-5; absent DNA, TCRdb's TRBD1 call cannot be checked. The CDR3 has 15 residues. CDR3 protein: CASSLDRGINQPQHF.

V and J are TRBV7-9 and TRBJ1-5; TCRdb's D call of TRBD1 is untestable without DNA. Germline V gene sequence: CDR1 SEHNR, CDR2 FQNEAQ (reference sequence). The CDR3 length is 14 residues. CDR3 region: CASTSGTGHQPQHF.

V and J are TRBV25-1 and TRBJ1-2. In germline, CDR1 is MGHDK, CDR2 SYGVNS. The CDR3 runs to 15 residues. CDR3 region: CASSEYRGGSDGYTF.

V usage is TRBV7-8 and J usage is TRBJ1-1. The CDR3 is 12 amino acids. Germline V CDR1 and CDR2: SGHVS, FQNEAQ. The chain's CDR3 is CASGEMNTEAFF.

This sequence joins TRBV6-5 and TRBJ2-2; as DNA is missing, the TRBD2 call by TCRdb cannot be tested. CDR3 size: 17 residues. Germline CDR1 reads MNHEY; CDR2 reads SVGAGI. The chain's CDR3 is CASSYSGGRAVTGELFF.

The chain links TRBV6-5 to TRBJ2-1; the TCRdb call, TRBD1, lacks DNA for checking. CDR1 is MNHEY and CDR2 is SVGAGI in the germline V gene. This CDR3 spans 15 amino acids. The CDR3 loop is CASSYTDRWGNEQFF.

The genes are TRBV10-2 and TRBJ2-3; the D call from TCRdb, TRBD2, cannot be confirmed without DNA. Germline CDR1 and CDR2: WSHSY and SAAADI. CDR3 length: 16 amino acids. This chain's CDR3 is CATSILAVASTDTQYF.

The V and J genes are TRBV9 and TRBJ1-1; TCRdb selects TRBD1, and the lack of DNA leaves this call unchecked. Per germline, CDR1 SGDLS and CDR2 YYNGEE. The CDR3 loop spans 15 amino acids. The CDR3 here is CASSPTDRVNTEAFF. Full variable domain (rest looked up from reference TRBV9 and TRBJ1-1): DSGVTQTPKHLITATGQRVTLRCSPRSGDLSVYWYQQSLDQGLQFLIQYYNGEERAKGNILERFSAQQFPDLHSELNLSSLELGDSALYFCASSPTDRVNTEAFFGQGTRLTVV.

This rearrangement joins TRBV29-1 to TRBJ2-2; TCRdb's D call, TRBD1, is unchecked because there is no DNA. The germline V gene has CDR1 SQVTM and CDR2 ANQGSEA. The CDR3 covers 14 residues. CDR3 region: CSALVAINTGELFF.

CDR3 sequence reads: CASIQISNQPQHF. The chain is built from TRBV7-6 and TRBJ1-5. Germline V gene sequence: CDR1 SGHVS, CDR2 FNYEAQ. This CDR3 is built from 13 residues.

This chain links TRBV6-5 with TRBJ2-7. Germline CDR1 is MNHEY and CDR2 is SVGAGI. This CDR3 is 15 amino acids long. This CDR3 reads CASSYSGTGDYEQYF.

J is TRBJ2-5 and V is TRBV3-1. The CDR3 is 13 residues long. CDR1 and CDR2 (germline): LGHDT, YNNKEL (reference sequence). CDR3: CASSQLYGETQYF.

V is TRBV3-1 and J is TRBJ2-5. Germline V gene lookup returns CDR1 LGHDT and CDR2 YNNKEL (reference sequence). The CDR3 is 16 amino acids. CDR3 protein: CASSRHPRGDEETQYF.

The V call is TRBV20-1, the J call TRBJ2-1; TCRdb gives TRBD2 as the D gene, but with no DNA this cannot be confirmed. The germline V gene encodes CDR1 DFQATT and CDR2 SNEGSKA (reference sequence). The CDR3 consists of 18 residues. Here the CDR3 reads CSARDGGRTSGVHNEQFF.